These 4 T cell receptor beta chains originate from one sample sequenced in a study of blood T cell repertoires in COVID-19. Sequencing used immunoSEQ multiplex PCR; TCRdb keeps in-frame clones, though not all of them. The sample yields around 200,000 clones, about 80% seen once. Sample: peripheral blood. The source is a man aged 25-40 years with active or convalescent COVID-19.

This clone occurred once. The CDR3 here is CATTRGGVSYNEQFF. CDR3 in DNA: TGCGCCACCACGCGGGGGGGCGTCTCCTACAATGAGCAGTTCTTC. The V call is TRBV5-1, the J call TRBJ2-1; 9 positions agree with TRBD2. The CDR3 is 15 amino acids. Germline CDR1 SGHRS, CDR2 YFSETQ. With V trimmed by 9 bases and J by 0 bases, 7 bases remained unmatched.

Comments on this clone: The same CDR3 arises from other DNA sequences in this sample as well. The chain uses TRBV19 and TRBJ1-3; 10 bases agree with TRBD1. CDR1 and CDR2 (germline): LNHDA, SQIVND (reference sequence). With V trimmed by 5 bases and J by 4 bases, 5 bases remained unmatched. The CDR3 spans 15 residues. CDR3 sequence: CASSPGQGSGNTIYF. The DNA of the CDR3 is TGTGCCAGTAGTCCGGGACAGGGGTCAGGAAACACCATATATTTT.

The V gene is TRBV5-1, the J gene TRBJ2-2, with TRBD1 matching over 8 bases. From germline, CDR1 is SGHRS and CDR2 YFSETQ. This CDR3 has 16 amino acids. Trimming cost V 0 bases and J 6 bases; bases outside gene matches: 7. The CDR3 coding sequence is TGCGCCAGCAGCTTGGCGGGGACAGGTGTGGCCGGGGAGCTGTTTTTT. Translating it yields CASSLAGTGVAGELFF.

The genes are TRBV5-1 and TRBJ2-2, with a weak D call TRBD1 (6 bases). From germline, CDR1 is SGHRS and CDR2 YFSETQ. The CDR3 spans 17 residues. V was clipped by 4 bases and J by 2 bases, with 18 bases between them. The CDR3 reads CASSGAVQGPNTGELFF. The CDR3 coding sequence is TGCGCCAGCAGCGGGGCGGTACAGGGCCCCAACACCGGGGAGCTGTTTTTT.